This T cell receptor beta chain was sequenced in a study of shared clonotypes between healthy human individuals. Whole-study findings and limits: Limited genetic and exposure-history diversity came from having few donors.

The V end was cut by 0 bases, the J end by 4 bases, with 9 bases between. The CDR3 sequence is 15 residues long. Per germline, CDR1 LNHNV and CDR2 YYDKDF (reference sequence). A note on this clone: The antigen is not known.

The assay used deep level. Clones were sequenced by immunoSEQ multiplex PCR, and TCRdb holds only the in-frame ones, with some missing. The table records 1.4 million or so clones, approximately 98.5% of them present only once. The specimen was naive CD4+ T cells sorted from blood. The subset here: CD45RA+ positively selected. The sequence was obtained from a man younger than 45 in good health. J is TRBJ1-4 and V is TRBV15; D gene ambiguous. The CDR3 loop reads CATSRDVSVNEKLFF. DNA for the CDR3: TGTGCCACCAGCAGAGATGTCTCCGTTAATGAAAAACTGTTTTTT.